This T cell receptor (beta chain) is drawn from a study of identical twins. Notes on the study in general: Monozygotic twin pairs showed more out-of-frame TCR alpha sharing than models estimated. Carriage of fewer insertions was seen in abundant cord blood beta clonotypes, whereas memory repertoires showed none.

Remarks on this clonotype: What it binds is unknown. A read error may produce the germline difference seen at one junction end.

Every sampled donor was Caucasian and healthy. With template switching, a universal primer site was added, and the cDNA carried unique molecular identifiers. TCRdb redid the calling of the 5' RACE reads with MiXCR, one entry per CDR3 protein. The sample lists 450,000 to 500,000 distinct CDR3 sequences; 14% were seen once. These data also featured in a second study, about yellow fever vaccine responses in identical twins.

The sequencing sample was made of CD4+ T cells sorted from blood. The receptor was isolated from a young woman in good health.

The CDR3 here is CASSRPVERRLLF. The CDR3 bases are TGTGCCAGCAGCCGACCCGTTGAACGAAGACTCCTCTTC. This chain links TRBV12-3 or TRBV12-4 with TRBJ2-7; D call uncertain. The CDR3 spans 13 residues.